One sample yielded the 14 T cell receptor beta chains listed below, sequenced in a study of T cell changes during pregnancy in multiple sclerosis. The repertoire was sequenced with immunoSEQ multiplex PCR; TCRdb's copy has only in-frame clones and lacks some. The sample holds about 92,000 clones, more than 85% seen once. The starting material was peripheral blood, obtained in the first trimester of pregnancy. The receptors derive from a female donor with multiple sclerosis, enrolled in a pregnancy study.

The chain links TRBV27 to TRBJ2-1; possibly TRBD2 for D (6 bases). The germline CDR1 and CDR2 sequences are MNHEY and SMNVEV (reference sequence). V lost 6 bases, J lost 6 bases, and 15 bases lay in between. The CDR3 has 14 amino acids. The DNA of the CDR3 is TGTGCCAGCAGCTCACTAGCAGGCTTCAATGAGCAGTTCTTC. Its translation is CASSSLAGFNEQFF.

The rearrangement joins TRBV18 to TRBJ2-1, with 8 bases that match TRBD1. This CDR3 contains 14 residues. The germline CDR1 and CDR2 sequences are KGHSH and LQKENI. V gave up 0 bases and J gave up 8 bases; unmatched junction bases: 3. The CDR3: CASSPPTGVHEQFF. For the CDR3, the DNA is TGTGCCAGCTCACCACCGACAGGGGTTCATGAGCAGTTCTTC.

This sequence joins TRBV5-6 and TRBJ2-2, with TRBD1 identical over 10 bases. Trimming took 3 bases from V and 8 from J; bases not matched to a gene: 13. The CDR3 runs to 17 residues. The germline gives CDR1 SGHDT, CDR2 YYEEEE. The CDR3 reads CASSSVMGQGPPGELFF. DNA for the CDR3: TGTGCCAGCAGCTCCGTAATGGGACAGGGGCCGCCGGGGGAGCTGTTTTTT.

This clone appeared a single time. V gene TRBV5-8 combines with J gene TRBJ2-7; 10 bases line up with TRBD1. Germline loops: CDR1 SGHTS, CDR2 YDEGEE. CDR3 length: 15 residues. After removal of 4 bases from V and 0 bases from J, the junction contained 4 bases not matched to a gene. DNA of the CDR3: TGTGCCAGCAGCCGGGACAGGGGCAGCTCCTACGAGCAGTACTTC. Its translation: CASSRDRGSSYEQYF. The entire variable domain, with the rest obtained from reference TRBV5-8 and TRBJ2-7, is as follows: EAGVTQSPTHLIKTRGQQATLRCSPISGHTSVYWYQQALGLGLQFLLWYDEGEERNRGNFPPRFSGRQFPNYSSELNVNALELEDSALYLCASSRDRGSSYEQYFGPGTRLTVT.

The genes are TRBV27 and TRBJ1-4; D unresolved. CDR3 length: 15 amino acids. Trimming stripped 3 bases from V and 7 bases from J, with 15 bases between. The germline V gene has CDR1 MNHEY and CDR2 SMNVEV (reference sequence). This CDR3 is CASSLSWSKAEKLFF. The CDR3 nucleotides read TGTGCCAGCAGTTTGAGTTGGAGTAAAGCTGAAAAACTGTTTTTT.

The CDR3 protein is CAWSQGSSNQPQHF. CDR3 DNA sequence: TGTGCCTGGAGTCAGGGGAGTAGCAATCAGCCCCAGCATTTT. The chain combines TRBV30 with TRBJ1-5; perhaps TRBD1 as D (6 bases). The CDR3 runs 14 residues. The ends were cut back, 2 bases at V and 0 bases at J, with 8 bases in the middle. CDR1 and CDR2 from the germline V gene are GTSNPN and SVGIG (reference sequence). Full variable domain (outside the CDR3, taken from reference TRBV30 and TRBJ1-5): SQTIHQWPATLVQPVGSPLSLECTVEGTSNPNLYWYRQAAGRGLQLLFYSVGIGQISSEVPQNLSASRPQDRQFILSSKKLLLSDSGFYLCAWSQGSSNQPQHFGDGTRLSIL.

This chain uses TRBV11-2 with TRBJ2-1; perhaps TRBD2 as D (5 bases). The CDR3 runs 14 residues. CDR1 is SGHAT, CDR2 FQNNGV, per germline. With 0 bases removed from V and 10 bases from J, the gap between germline ends came to 13 bases. The CDR3 sequence is CASSLDGGLEEQFF. CDR3 coding DNA: TGTGCCAGCAGCTTAGATGGCGGGTTGGAAGAGCAGTTCTTC.

This chain joins TRBV19 and TRBJ2-6; D is undetermined. Trimming stripped 8 bases from V and 4 bases from J, with 18 bases between. This CDR3 is built from 16 residues. The germline CDR1 and CDR2 sequences are LNHDA and SQIVND (reference sequence). CDR3: CASRLGSPSGANVLTF. Here the CDR3 DNA reads TGTGCCAGTCGCCTGGGCAGCCCTTCAGGGGCCAACGTCCTGACTTTC.

The chain has TRBV28 and TRBJ2-5; TRBD1 aligns across 7 bases. Germline V gene sequence: CDR1 MDHEN, CDR2 SYDVKM. This CDR3 spans 14 amino acids. V trimming: 3 bases; J trimming: 4 bases; junction bases outside the gene matches: 5. In nucleotides, the CDR3 is TGTGCCAGCAGTTTGACAGGGTCACTAGAGACCCAGTACTTC. This codes for CASSLTGSLETQYF.

The V gene is TRBV4-1, the J gene TRBJ1-3; D not resolved. CDR1 MGHRA and CDR2 YSYEKL come from the germline V gene. The CDR3 is 13 residues long. V lost 4 bases to trimming and J lost 1 base, with 5 bases between them. The CDR3 nucleotides are TGCGCCAGCAGCCCCCATTCTGGAAACACCATATATTTT. It yields the protein CASSPHSGNTIYF.

For this clone: A read error may produce the germline difference seen at one junction end. The gene calls are TRBV5-8 and TRBJ1-1; D is perhaps TRBD1 (5 bases). Germline V gene sequence: CDR1 SGHTS, CDR2 YDEGEE. This CDR3 contains 10 residues. The CDR3 protein is CASSLGETFF. As DNA, the CDR3 is TGTGCCAGCAGTTTGGGGGAGACGTTCTTT.

V and J are TRBV7-3 and TRBJ2-5; 7 positions match TRBD2. The CDR3 runs to 16 residues. Trimming took 0 bases from V and 5 from J; bases not matched to a gene: 9. CDR1 and CDR2 (germline): SGHTA, FQGTGA. This CDR3 reads CASSLTGGHRAETQYF. The CDR3 bases are TGTGCCAGCAGCTTAACGGGAGGGCACCGGGCGGAGACCCAGTACTTC.

The chain carries TRBV5-1 and TRBJ2-2, with D possibly matching TRBD1 (6 bases). The CDR3 consists of 15 residues. Between the trimmed V and J ends, which lost 9 bases and 4 bases, there was a span of 19 bases. In germline, CDR1 is SGHRS, CDR2 YFSETQ. CDR3 region: CATQRGGDITGELFF. The CDR3 DNA sequence: TGCGCCACCCAGAGAGGGGGAGACATCACCGGGGAGCTGTTTTTT.

The rearrangement uses TRBV2 and TRBJ2-5, with D perhaps matching TRBD1 (6 bases). The V gene's germline CDR1 is SNHLY and CDR2 FYNNEI. The CDR3 is 12 amino acids. V lost 4 bases, J lost 5 bases, and 8 bases lay in between. CDR3 residues: CASSGQGETQYF. CDR3 sequence (DNA): TGTGCCAGCAGTGGGCAGGGGGAGACCCAGTACTTC.